The clone carrying this T cell receptor beta chain was seen ten or more times. This sample is drawn from a study of blood T cells in healthy people across ages. A second about 6 to 12 cycle PCR used barcoded and J-beta primers. MiXCR, run by TCRdb on the 5' RACE reads, gives a single entry per CDR3 protein. The top ten hold roughly 7.7% of the sample, which has about 1.5 million distinct CDR3 sequences, approximately 38% seen once. Germline lookup yields CDR1 SGHTA and CDR2 FQGNSA. V shed 4 bases and J 7 bases; nucleotides not matched to a gene: 5. There are 16 residues in the CDR3. The specimen was blood. This TCR was recovered from a young woman in good health. The chain recombines TRBV7-2 with TRBJ2-1, with TRBD2 matching 15 bases. The chain's CDR3 is CASSSGLAGGSNEQFF. CDR3 coding DNA: TGTGCCAGCAGCTCGGGACTAGCGGGAGGTAGTAATGAGCAGTTCTTC.